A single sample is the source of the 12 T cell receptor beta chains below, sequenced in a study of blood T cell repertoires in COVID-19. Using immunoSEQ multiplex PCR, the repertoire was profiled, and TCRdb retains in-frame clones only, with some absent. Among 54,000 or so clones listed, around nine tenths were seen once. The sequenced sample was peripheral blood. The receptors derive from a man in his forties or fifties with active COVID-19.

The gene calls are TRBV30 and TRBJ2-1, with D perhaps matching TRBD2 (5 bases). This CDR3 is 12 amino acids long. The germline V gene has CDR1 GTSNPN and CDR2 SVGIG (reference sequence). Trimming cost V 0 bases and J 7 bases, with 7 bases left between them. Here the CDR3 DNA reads TGTGCCTGGAGTGTAATAGCGAATGAGCAGTTCTTC. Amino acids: CAWSVIANEQFF.

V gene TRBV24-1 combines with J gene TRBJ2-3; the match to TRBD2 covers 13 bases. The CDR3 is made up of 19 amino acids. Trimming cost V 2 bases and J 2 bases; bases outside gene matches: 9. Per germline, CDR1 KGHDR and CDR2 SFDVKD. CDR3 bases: TGTGCCACCAGTGATTCCCTTCGACTAGCGGGGGGCGCCACAGATACGCAGTATTTT. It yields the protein CATSDSLRLAGGATDTQYF.

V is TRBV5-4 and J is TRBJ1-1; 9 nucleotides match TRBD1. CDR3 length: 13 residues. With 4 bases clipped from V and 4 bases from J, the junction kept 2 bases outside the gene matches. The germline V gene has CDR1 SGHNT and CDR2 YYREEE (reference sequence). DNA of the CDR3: TGTGCCAGCAGCAAGGGACAGGGCACTGAAGCTTTCTTT. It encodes CASSKGQGTEAFF. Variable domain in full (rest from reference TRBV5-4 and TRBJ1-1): ETGVTQSPTHLIKTRGQQVTLRCSSQSGHNTVSWYQQALGQGPQFIFQYYREEENGRGNFPPRFSGLQFPNYSSELNVNALELDDSALYLCASSKGQGTEAFFGQGTRLTVV.

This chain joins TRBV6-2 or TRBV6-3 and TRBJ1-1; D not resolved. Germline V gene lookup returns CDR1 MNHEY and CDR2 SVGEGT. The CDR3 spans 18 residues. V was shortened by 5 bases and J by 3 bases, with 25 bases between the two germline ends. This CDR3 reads CASSLHLGPNGRDTEAFF. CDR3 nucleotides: TGTGCCAGCAGTCTCCACCTAGGGCCAAATGGGAGGGACACTGAAGCTTTCTTT.

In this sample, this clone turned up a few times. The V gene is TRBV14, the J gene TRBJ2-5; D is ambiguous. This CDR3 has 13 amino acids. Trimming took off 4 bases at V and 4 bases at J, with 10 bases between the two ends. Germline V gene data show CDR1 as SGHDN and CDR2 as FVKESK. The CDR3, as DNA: TGTGCCAGCAGCCCTCAGCTAGGAGAGACCCAGTACTTC. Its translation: CASSPQLGETQYF.

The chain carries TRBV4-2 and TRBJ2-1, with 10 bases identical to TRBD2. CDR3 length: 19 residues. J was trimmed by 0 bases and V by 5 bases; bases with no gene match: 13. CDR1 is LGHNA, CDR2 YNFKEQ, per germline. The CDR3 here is CASSSLLTSGMSSYNEQFF. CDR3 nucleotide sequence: TGTGCCAGCAGCTCCCTCCTAACTAGCGGGATGAGCTCCTACAATGAGCAGTTCTTC.

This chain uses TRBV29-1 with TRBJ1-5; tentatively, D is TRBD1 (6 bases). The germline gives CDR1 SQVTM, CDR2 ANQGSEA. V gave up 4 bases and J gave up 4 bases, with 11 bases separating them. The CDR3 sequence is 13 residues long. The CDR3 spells CSVARGLNQPQHF. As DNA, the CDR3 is TGCAGCGTTGCCAGGGGTTTGAATCAGCCCCAGCATTTT.

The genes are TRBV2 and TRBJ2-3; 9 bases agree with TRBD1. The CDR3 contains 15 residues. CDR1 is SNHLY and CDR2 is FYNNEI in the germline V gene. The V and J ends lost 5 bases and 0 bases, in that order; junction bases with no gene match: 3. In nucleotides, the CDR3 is TGTGCCAGCAGTTCAGGGACAGGGAGCACAGATACGCAGTATTTT. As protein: CASSSGTGSTDTQYF.

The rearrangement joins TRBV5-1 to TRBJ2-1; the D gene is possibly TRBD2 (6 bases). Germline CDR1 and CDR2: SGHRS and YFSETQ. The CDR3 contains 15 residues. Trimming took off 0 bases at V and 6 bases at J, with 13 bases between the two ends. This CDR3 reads CASSLGGMYPNEQFF. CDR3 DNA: TGCGCCAGCAGCTTGGGCGGGATGTACCCCAATGAGCAGTTCTTC.

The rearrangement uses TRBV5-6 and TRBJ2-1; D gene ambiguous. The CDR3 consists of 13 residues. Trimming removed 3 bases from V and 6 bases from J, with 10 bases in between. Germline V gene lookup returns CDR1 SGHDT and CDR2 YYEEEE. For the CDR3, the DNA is TGTGCCAGCAGCTCCGGAGTCGGCAATGAGCAGTTCTTC. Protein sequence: CASSSGVGNEQFF. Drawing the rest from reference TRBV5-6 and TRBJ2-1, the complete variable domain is DAGVTQSPTHLIKTRGQQVTLRCSPKSGHDTVSWYQQALGQGPQFIFQYYEEEERQRGNFPDRFSGHQFPNYSSELNVNALLLGDSALYLCASSSGVGNEQFFGPGTRLTVL.

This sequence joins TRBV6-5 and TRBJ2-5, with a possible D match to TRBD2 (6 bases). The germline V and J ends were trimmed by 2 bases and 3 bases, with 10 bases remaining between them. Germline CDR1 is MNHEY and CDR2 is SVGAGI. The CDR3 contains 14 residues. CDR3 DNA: TGTGCCAGCAGTTACCGGGACTTCAAAGAGACCCAGTACTTC. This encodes CASSYRDFKETQYF.

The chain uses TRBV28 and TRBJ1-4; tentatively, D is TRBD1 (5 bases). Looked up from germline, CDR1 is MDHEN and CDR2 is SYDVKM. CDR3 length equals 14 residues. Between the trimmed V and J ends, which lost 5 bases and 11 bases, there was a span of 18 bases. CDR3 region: CASSPQSSGGKLFF. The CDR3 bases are TGTGCCAGCAGTCCCCAGTCCTCGGGGGGGAAACTGTTTTTT.